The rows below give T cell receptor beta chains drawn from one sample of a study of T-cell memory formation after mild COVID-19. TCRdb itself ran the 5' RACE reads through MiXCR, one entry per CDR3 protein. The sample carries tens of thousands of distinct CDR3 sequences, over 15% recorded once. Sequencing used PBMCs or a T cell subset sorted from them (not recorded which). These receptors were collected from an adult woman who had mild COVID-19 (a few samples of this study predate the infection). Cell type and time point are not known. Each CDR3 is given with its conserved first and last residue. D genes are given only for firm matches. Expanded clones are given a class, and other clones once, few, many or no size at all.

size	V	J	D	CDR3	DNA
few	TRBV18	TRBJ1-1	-	CASSPWPAGKIEAFF	TGTGCCAGCTCACCATGGCCGGCAGGGAAGATTGAAGCTTTCTTT
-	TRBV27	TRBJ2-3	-	CASSLFSGITDTQYF	TGTGCCAGCAGTTTATTTAGCGGTATCACAGATACGCAGTATTTT
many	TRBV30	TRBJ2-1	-	CAWGSGGARDEQFF	TGTGCCTGGGGGTCTGGGGGGGCCAGGGATGAGCAGTTCTTC
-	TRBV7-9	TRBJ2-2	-	CASSARDGKNTGELFF	TGTGCCAGCAGCGCCCGGGACGGAAAGAACACCGGGGAGCTGTTTTTT
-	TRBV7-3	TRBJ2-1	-	CASSTGGASYNEQFF	TGTGCCAGCAGTACCGGAGGGGCGTCCTACAATGAGCAGTTCTTC
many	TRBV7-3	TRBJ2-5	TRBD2	CASSPTGLAGDQYF	TGTGCCAGCAGCCCTACGGGACTAGCAGGTGACCAGTACTTC
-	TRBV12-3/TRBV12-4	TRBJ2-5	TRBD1	CASRGRDRGQQETQYF	TGTGCCAGCAGAGGGAGGGACAGGGGGCAGCAAGAGACCCAGTACTTC
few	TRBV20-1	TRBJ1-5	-	CSASPWRNQPQHF	TGCAGTGCTAGCCCCTGGCGAAATCAGCCCCAGCATTTT
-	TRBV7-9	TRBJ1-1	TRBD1	CASSGEGQYMNTEAFF	TGTGCCAGCAGCGGGGAGGGACAGTATATGAACACTGAAGCTTTCTTT
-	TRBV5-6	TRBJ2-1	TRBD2	CASSLVPSGRNEQFF	TGTGCCAGCAGCTTGGTGCCTAGCGGGAGGAATGAGCAGTTCTTC
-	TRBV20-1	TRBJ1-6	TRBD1	CSARDQETGDNSPLHF	TGCAGTGCTAGAGATCAGGAGACAGGGGATAATTCACCCCTCCACTTT
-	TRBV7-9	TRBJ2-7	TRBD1	CASSSGQIYEQYF	TGTGCCAGCAGCTCGGGACAGATCTACGAGCAGTACTTC
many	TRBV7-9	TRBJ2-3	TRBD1	CASQGEAAGTDTQYF	TGTGCCAGCCAGGGGGAAGCGGCTGGCACAGATACGCAGTATTTT
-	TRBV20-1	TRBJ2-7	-	CSARDRSETSLNEQYF	TGCAGTGCTAGAGATAGGTCCGAGACTAGTTTAAACGAGCAGTACTTC
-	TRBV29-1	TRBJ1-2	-	CSVESGSNYGYTF	TGCAGCGTTGAAAGTGGATCAAACTATGGCTACACCTTC
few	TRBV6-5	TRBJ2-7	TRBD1	CATRWGTGGEQYF	TGTGCCACCCGATGGGGGACAGGGGGCGAGCAGTACTTC
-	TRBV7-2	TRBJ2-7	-	CASSLAGAYEQYF	TGTGCCAGCAGCTTAGCTGGGGCCTACGAGCAGTACTTC
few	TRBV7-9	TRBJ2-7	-	CASSDPIYEQYF	TGTGCCAGCAGCGATCCGATCTACGAGCAGTACTTC
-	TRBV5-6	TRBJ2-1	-	CASSRQGNEQFF	TGTGCCAGCAGCCGGCAGGGGAATGAGCAGTTCTTC
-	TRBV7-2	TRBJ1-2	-	CASSFYTGYTF	TGTGCCAGCAGCTTTTACACTGGCTACACCTTC
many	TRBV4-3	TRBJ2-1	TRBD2	CASSPGLAGDLGYNEQFF	TGCGCCAGCAGCCCGGGACTAGCGGGAGACCTTGGGTACAATGAGCAGTTCTTC
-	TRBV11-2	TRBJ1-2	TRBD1	CASSPGQDYGYTF	TGTGCCAGCAGCCCTGGACAGGACTATGGCTACACCTTC
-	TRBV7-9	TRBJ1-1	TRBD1	CASSLTDLGQAGYMTTEAFF	TGTGCCAGCAGCTTAACGGACCTTGGACAGGCCGGATACATGACCACTGAAGCTTTCTTT
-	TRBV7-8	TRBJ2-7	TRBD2	CASSPSGSYGTSELYEQYF	TGTGCCAGCAGCCCCTCGGGCTCCTACGGGACTAGCGAACTTTACGAGCAGTACTTC